This T cell receptor (beta chain) was recorded in a study of T cell repertoires in cytomegalovirus infection. Each CDR3 protein is one row after TCRdb ran MiXCR on the reads. The profile shows 650,000 to 900,000 distinct CDR3 sequences, about 31% of them singletons. In the case of this clonotype: Its antigen is as yet unknown.

CDR1 is SEHNR and CDR2 is FQNEAQ in the germline V gene (reference sequence). This CDR3 is built from 17 residues. V was clipped by 3 bases and J by 5 bases; unmatched bases: 8. The sample consisted of cultured CD8+ T cells from PBMCs, taken from culture after CMV antigen stimulation. The chain has TRBV7-9 and TRBJ2-3; TRBD2 matches 13 bases. This receptor was identified in a human donor in good health (CMV status not recorded). Some clones in this sample may be carry-over from other donors' samples. The CDR3 loop is CASSFATSGGRVDTQYF. CDR3 bases: TGTGCCAGCAGCTTTGCGACTAGCGGGGGGCGGGTAGATACGCAGTATTTT.